This T cell receptor beta chain was recorded in a study of blood T cells in healthy people across ages. The length of the CDR3 is 16 residues. The germline V gene has CDR1 SGHTA and CDR2 FQGNSA. A word on this clonotype: One junction end disagrees with the germline gene, perhaps due to a read error.

A second about 7 to 11 cycle PCR used barcoded and J-beta primers. Per sample, CDR3-containing paired-end reads numbered at least 2.5 million. In TCRdb, the 5' RACE reads were re-called with MiXCR into one record per CDR3 protein. Altogether hundreds of thousands of distinct CDR3 sequences are present, approximately 67% being singletons, with the ten largest covering 25% to 35%. Per sample, a minimum of 6.5 million PBMCs were isolated. Total RNA extraction produced at least 5.5 micrograms (per sample) for the study. The specimen sequenced was blood. V gene TRBV7-2 combines with J gene TRBJ2-7; D gene ambiguous. This sequence originates from a man aged 25 to 40 in good health. The CDR3 loop is CASSLDPGIRSYGQYF. The CDR3 DNA is TGTGCCAGCAGCTTAGATCCAGGCATACGTTCCTACGGGCAGTACTTC. The full variable domain, rest sourced from reference TRBV7-2 and TRBJ2-7, is GAGVSQSPSNKVTEKGKDVELRCDPISGHTALYWYRQSLGQGLEFLIYFQGNSAPDKSGLPSDRFSAERTGGSVSTLTIQRTQQEDSAVYLCASSLDPGIRSYGQYFGPGTRLTVT.